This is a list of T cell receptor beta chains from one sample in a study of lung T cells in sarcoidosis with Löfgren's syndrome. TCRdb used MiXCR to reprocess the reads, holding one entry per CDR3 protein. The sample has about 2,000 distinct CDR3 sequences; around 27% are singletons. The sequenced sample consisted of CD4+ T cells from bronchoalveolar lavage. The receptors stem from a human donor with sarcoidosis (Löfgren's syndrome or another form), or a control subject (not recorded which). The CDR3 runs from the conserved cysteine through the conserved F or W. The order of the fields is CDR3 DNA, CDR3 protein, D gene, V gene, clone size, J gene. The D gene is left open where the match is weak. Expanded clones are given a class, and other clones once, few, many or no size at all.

TGTGCCAGCATCCCACCGTATCGCGGGAGCTCAACCTACAATGAGCAGTTCTTC | CASIPPYRGSSTYNEQFF | TRBD2 | TRBV5-5 | medium-sized | TRBJ2-1
TGTGCCAGCAGCTTGGAGGAAGGACAGTCCTTCAGTCATCAGCCCCAGCATTTT | CASSLEEGQSFSHQPQHF | NA | TRBV7-9 | medium-sized | TRBJ1-5
TGCAGCGGGGGGGCAGCGAGCACAGATACGCAGTATTTT | CSGGAASTDTQYF | TRBD2 | TRBV20-1 | medium-sized | TRBJ2-3
TGCGCCAGCACCCGGACACCGATGAACACTGAAGCTTTCTTT | CASTRTPMNTEAFF | NA | TRBV10-2 | medium-sized | TRBJ1-1
TGTGCCAGCAGCTTACAAACCGGGGAGCTGTTTTTT | CASSLQTGELFF | NA | TRBV7-9 | medium-sized | TRBJ2-2
TGTGCCAGCAGCTTGGTTTGGGCCGGAGGAGGCGAGCAGTACTTC | CASSLVWAGGGEQYF | NA | TRBV5-6 | NA | TRBJ2-7
TGTGCCAGCAGTGAAGCGATTAGGGGGGTCGAGCAGTACTTC | CASSEAIRGVEQYF | NA | TRBV2 | medium-sized | TRBJ2-7
TGTGCCTACATCTCCGGGGGCTACACCTTC | CAYISGGYTF | NA | TRBV30 | many | TRBJ1-2
TGTGCCAGCAGCCAAGACCGGCTCTCTTACGAGCAGTACTTC | CASSQDRLSYEQYF | NA | TRBV4-2 | medium-sized | TRBJ2-7
TGTGCCAGTTATTGGAGGTCTATGAACACTGAAGCTTTCTTT | CASYWRSMNTEAFF | NA | TRBV12-3/TRBV12-4 | many | TRBJ1-1
TGTGCCAGCAGCCCCACAAGAGGGATCCAAGAGACCCAGTACTTC | CASSPTRGIQETQYF | NA | TRBV7-9 | few | TRBJ2-5
TGTGCCAGCAGCTTAGATGCCCAGCCCCAGCATTTT | CASSLDAQPQHF | NA | TRBV7-9 | many | TRBJ1-5
TGTGCCAGCAGTGTTTGGGCCAATGAGCAGTTCTTC | CASSVWANEQFF | NA | TRBV2 | medium-sized | TRBJ2-1
TGTGCCAGCAGTGAAGACCACCAATCGAGGCAGCACTTC | CASSEDHQSRQHF | NA | TRBV2 | NA | TRBJ2-7
TGTGCCAGCAGCCAGTCGACAGAGCTGGAGACCCAGTACTTC | CASSQSTELETQYF | NA | TRBV7-9 | few | TRBJ2-5
TGTGCCAGCAGCCTAGGGACAGGGATAGATCAGCCCCAGCATTTT | CASSLGTGIDQPQHF | TRBD1 | TRBV3-1 | medium-sized | TRBJ1-5
TGCAGTTCTAGAGAGTATAGCAGGGTCGAGACCCAGTACTTC | CSSREYSRVETQYF | NA | TRBV20-1 | NA | TRBJ2-5
TGTGCCAGCAGCTTGGACAACGCGAATTCACCCCTCCACTTT | CASSLDNANSPLHF | NA | TRBV5-4 | NA | TRBJ1-6
TGTGCCAGCAGCTTAACGGCCCAGATGGGAAGTCAGCCCCAGTATTTT | CASSLTAQMGSQPQYF | NA | TRBV7-2 | NA | TRBJ2-3
TGTGCCAGCAGCTCCGCAAGGAGCATCAGTACGCAGTATTTT | CASSSARSISTQYF | NA | TRBV7-2 | NA | TRBJ2-3
TGTGCCAGCAGCCCTGGACGGAATTCCCGGGGAGGGACCCAGTACTTC | CASSPGRNSRGGTQYF | NA | TRBV7-9 | medium-sized | TRBJ2-5
TGTGCCAGCAGTTCCCCGGCGGACGAGCAGTACTTC | CASSSPADEQYF | NA | TRBV7-8 | NA | TRBJ2-7
TGCAGTGCTAGAAAGTTGACTCTACAATTTTACGAGCAGTACTTC | CSARKLTLQFYEQYF | NA | TRBV20-1 | medium-sized | TRBJ2-7
TGTGCCAGCAGTTGGCAGGCTTACACCGGGGAGCTGTTTTTT | CASSWQAYTGELFF | NA | TRBV27 | large | TRBJ2-2
TGTGCCAGCAGCGTAGGCAACAGCAACTATGGCTACACCTTC | CASSVGNSNYGYTF | NA | TRBV9 | medium-sized | TRBJ1-2
TGTGCCAGCCGAGCGGGCATTCAGTACTTC | CASRAGIQYF | NA | TRBV6-1 | large | TRBJ2-4
TGCAGTGTCATGGGAAGGGAGACCCAGTACTTC | CSVMGRETQYF | NA | TRBV20-1 | medium-sized | TRBJ2-5
TGCGCCAGCAGTTACTCGATAGTGGATACGAACCTAGACCCAGATACGCAGTATTTT | CASSYSIVDTNLDPDTQYF | NA | TRBV6-2/TRBV6-3 | NA | TRBJ2-3
TGTGCCAGCAGGAGGGCGGGGGGCCCGAACACAGATACGCAGTATTTT | CASRRAGGPNTDTQYF | TRBD2 | TRBV7-2 | NA | TRBJ2-3
TGTGCCAGCAGCTTAATATCAACAAACAATGAGCAGTTCTTC | CASSLISTNNEQFF | NA | TRBV7-2 | medium-sized | TRBJ2-1
TGTGCCAGCTCGTCGACAGGGGGCAATGAGCAGTTCTTC | CASSSTGGNEQFF | TRBD1 | TRBV18 | medium-sized | TRBJ2-1
TGTGCCAGCAGCCAAGAGAGGGGGACAGGCGGCTACACCTTC | CASSQERGTGGYTF | TRBD1 | TRBV4-2 | medium-sized | TRBJ1-2
TGTGCCAGCAGCCTAGACAGGGCCAGCGAGCAGTACTTC | CASSLDRASEQYF | TRBD1 | TRBV5-4 | NA | TRBJ2-7
TGTGCCAGCAGCAACGACAGAAATGAGCAGTTCTTC | CASSNDRNEQFF | NA | TRBV5-4 | large | TRBJ2-1
TGTGCCAGCAGCCAAGAAAGGGGACAGACCCAGTACTTC | CASSQERGQTQYF | NA | TRBV3-1 | medium-sized | TRBJ2-5
TGTGCCAGCAGTCCCTCCGGGACCCACTACGAGCAGTACTTC | CASSPSGTHYEQYF | NA | TRBV28 | medium-sized | TRBJ2-7
TGCAGTGCTCGGAATGGGGTGAACACTGAAGCTTTCTTT | CSARNGVNTEAFF | NA | TRBV20-1 | large | TRBJ1-1
TGTGCCAGCAGCCATTGCTACGAGCAGTACTTC | CASSHCYEQYF | NA | TRBV7-3 | medium-sized | TRBJ2-7
TGCGCCAGCAGCTCCTTGCCAACCACAGAGACGCAGTATTTT | CASSSLPTTETQYF | NA | TRBV5-1 | once | TRBJ2-3
TGTGCCAGCAGCCCATCCCCAGCGGGGGTTTACAATGAGCAGTTCTTC | CASSPSPAGVYNEQFF | TRBD2 | TRBV7-9 | NA | TRBJ2-1
TGCAGTGCTAGAATCCCCGCCTCGAATGAAAAACTGTTCTTT | CSARIPASNEKLFF | NA | TRBV20-1 | medium-sized | TRBJ1-4
TGTGCCAGCAGCGGCCGGGATACGCAGTATTTT | CASSGRDTQYF | NA | TRBV7-2 | large | TRBJ2-3
TGTGCCAGCAGGCTGACCACAACCTACAATGAGCAGTTCTTC | CASRLTTTYNEQFF | NA | TRBV27 | large | TRBJ2-1
TGCAGTGCGGAAGACAGGGTTTCCTACAATGAGCAGTTCTTC | CSAEDRVSYNEQFF | TRBD1 | TRBV20-1 | medium-sized | TRBJ2-1
TGTGCCAGCAGCTCTGACAGGGCTGGGGCCAACGTCCTGACTTTC | CASSSDRAGANVLTF | TRBD1 | TRBV5-4 | medium-sized | TRBJ2-6
TGCGCCAGCAGCTTGGAGAGCACTGAAGCTTTCTTT | CASSLESTEAFF | NA | TRBV5-1 | many | TRBJ1-1
TGTGCCAGCAGCTTTGACAGGGGTGGGTACGAGCAGTACTTC | CASSFDRGGYEQYF | TRBD1 | TRBV7-2 | medium-sized | TRBJ2-7
TGTGCCAGCAGCCCGCAAGGCAGCTCTGGGGCCAACGTCCTGACTTTC | CASSPQGSSGANVLTF | NA | TRBV7-9 | medium-sized | TRBJ2-6
TGTGCCAGCAGCTTGGACCGGGACAGGGACCAGTTCTTC | CASSLDRDRDQFF | TRBD1 | TRBV5-4 | medium-sized | TRBJ2-1
TGTGCCAGCAGCTTGAGGGGTCTGGGCACTGAAGCTTTCTTT | CASSLRGLGTEAFF | NA | TRBV5-8 | medium-sized | TRBJ1-1
TGCGCCAGCAGCGCAGAAACAAGGGATTCCCAGTACTTC | CASSAETRDSQYF | NA | TRBV5-1 | medium-sized | TRBJ2-5
TGTGCCAGCAGTGAAGGATCGGGTCAGCCCCAGCATTTT | CASSEGSGQPQHF | NA | TRBV2 | many | TRBJ1-5
TGTGCCAGCACCAAATACACAGATACGCAGTATTTT | CASTKYTDTQYF | NA | TRBV28 | large | TRBJ2-3
TGCGCCAGCAGCGACCCGGGACAGGGGGAAAAACTGTTTTTT | CASSDPGQGEKLFF | TRBD1 | TRBV5-1 | medium-sized | TRBJ1-4
TGTGTCACCAGCAGAGGTAACCGGGGCCAGTACTTT | CVTSRGNRGQYF | NA | TRBV15 | NA | TRBJ2-5
TGTGCCAGCAGACAATCCGGGGGACAGGGGGCTTTCTTT | CASRQSGGQGAFF | TRBD1 | TRBV3-1 | many | TRBJ1-1
TGTGCCAGCAGTGAAGTCGCAGTGGCGAACACCATATATTTT | CASSEVAVANTIYF | NA | TRBV2 | large | TRBJ1-3
TGTGCCATCGGCGGGAGCACGGATACGCAGTGTTTT | CAIGGSTDTQCF | TRBD2 | TRBV6-2/TRBV6-3 | NA | TRBJ2-3